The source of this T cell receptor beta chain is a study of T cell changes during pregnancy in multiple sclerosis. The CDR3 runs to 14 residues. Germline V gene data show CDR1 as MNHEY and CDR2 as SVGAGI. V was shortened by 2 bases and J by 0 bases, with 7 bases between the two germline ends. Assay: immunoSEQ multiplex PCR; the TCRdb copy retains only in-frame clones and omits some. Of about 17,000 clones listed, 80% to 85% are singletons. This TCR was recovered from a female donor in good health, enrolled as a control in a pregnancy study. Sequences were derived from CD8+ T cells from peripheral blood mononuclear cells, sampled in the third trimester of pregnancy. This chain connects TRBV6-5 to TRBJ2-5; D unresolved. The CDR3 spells CASSYRLDQETQYF. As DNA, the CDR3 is TGTGCCAGCAGTTACAGACTGGACCAAGAGACCCAGTACTTC.